This T cell receptor beta chain derives from a study of blood T cell repertoires in COVID-19 (dated by TCRdb to the early 2020s). As for the study more broadly: Samples from collaborators originated in the United States, Italy and Spain and spanned both the acute and convalescent phases of COVID-19. The dataset comprised deeply sampled blood TCRbeta repertoires from subjects exposed to, actively infected with, or recovered from COVID-19. Nearly every sample came with metadata listing a de-identified subject ID, COVID-19 status, age in years and sex. The prospective study material was composed of cDNA or gDNA derived from T cells, B-cell-depleted T cells, or PBMCs. A freely available public database, intended as a resource for researchers studying the immune response to SARS-CoV-2, is where the repertoires were released. Where HLA class I and class II types were available, the types were taken from metadata supplied by the sample provider, not from assay-based typing. Samples came from the ongoing ImmuneRACE study (first 160 participants) plus 1,254 subjects from 6 global collaborators. Beyond this particular receptor, the publication reports: The amount of clinical and demographic metadata varied by source and participant and was provided uncurated.

TCRbeta CDR3 regions were amplified from genomic DNA using the immunoSEQ Assay, a bias-controlled multiplex PCR. Concerning the study's data processing: Nucleated cell counts per sample were estimated from amplification of reference gene primers within the assay. Sequence reads were collapsed and filtered to measure the absolute abundance of every unique TCRbeta CDR3 rearrangement. For each sample, productive Simpson clonality was calculated by taking the square root of Simpson's diversity index across productive rearrangements. Held by TCRdb, this immuneACCESS table contains in-frame sequences only and omits some clones. Under half of the omission traces to an unresolved V gene where checked; the cause of the rest is unknown. V and J calls and clone size come straight from that table; D and trimming were deduced from the DNA. Present in this sample are about 59,000 clones, roughly 87% of which were seen just once. The ten largest clones add up to roughly 5% of the sample.

Collaborating institutions collected whole blood in K2EDTA tubes following their own protocols. Collaborator samples were shipped for TCRbeta analysis as frozen whole blood, isolated PBMCs, or DNA extracted from either sample type. The germline V gene encodes CDR1 GTSNPN and CDR2 SVGIG (reference sequence). The CDR3 numbers 13 residues from cysteine through phenylalanine. The DNA shown is the 39-base CDR3, in frame from base 1. Trimming removed 2 bases from V and 0 bases from J, leaving 5 bases between the germline ends. Concerning this clone: It has no known antigen specificity. No quality values exist for individual bases; no much larger clone is one base distant.

Sequencing used peripheral blood. The chain was built from TRBV30 and TRBJ1-5, with no confidently assigned D gene. This receptor was obtained from an elderly man in a cohort sampled during active COVID-19. This receptor has the CDR3 CAWSPSSNQPQHF. Read as DNA, the sequence is TGTGCCTGGAGTCCTTCTAGCAATCAGCCCCAGCATTTT.